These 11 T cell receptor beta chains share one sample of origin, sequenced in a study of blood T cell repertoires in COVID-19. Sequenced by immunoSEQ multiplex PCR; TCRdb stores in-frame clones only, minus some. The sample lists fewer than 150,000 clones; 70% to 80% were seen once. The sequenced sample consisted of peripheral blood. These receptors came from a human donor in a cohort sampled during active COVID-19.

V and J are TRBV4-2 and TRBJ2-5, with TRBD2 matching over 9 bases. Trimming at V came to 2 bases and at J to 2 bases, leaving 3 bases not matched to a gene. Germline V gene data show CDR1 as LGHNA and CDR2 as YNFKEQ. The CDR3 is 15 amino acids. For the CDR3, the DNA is TGTGCCAGCAGCCAAAATAGCGGGGGACAAGAGACCCAGTACTTC. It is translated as CASSQNSGGQETQYF.

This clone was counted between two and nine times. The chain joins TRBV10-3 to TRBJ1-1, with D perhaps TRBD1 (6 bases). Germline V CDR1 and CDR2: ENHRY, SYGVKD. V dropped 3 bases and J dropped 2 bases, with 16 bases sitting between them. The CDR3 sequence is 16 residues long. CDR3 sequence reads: CAISDLSGGGNTEAFF. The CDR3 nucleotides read TGTGCCATCAGTGATCTCTCGGGGGGCGGCAACACTGAAGCTTTCTTT.

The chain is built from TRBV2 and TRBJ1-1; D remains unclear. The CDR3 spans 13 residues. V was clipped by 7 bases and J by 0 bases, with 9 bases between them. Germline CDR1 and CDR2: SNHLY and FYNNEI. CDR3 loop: CASNDWMNTEAFF. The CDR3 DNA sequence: TGTGCCAGCAACGACTGGATGAACACTGAAGCTTTCTTT.

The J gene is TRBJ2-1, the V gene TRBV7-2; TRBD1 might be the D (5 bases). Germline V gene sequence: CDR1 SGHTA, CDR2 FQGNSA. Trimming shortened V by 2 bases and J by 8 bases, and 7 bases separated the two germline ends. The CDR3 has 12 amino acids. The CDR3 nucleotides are TGTGCCAGCAGCTTATGGGGCCATGAGCAGTTCTTC. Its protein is CASSLWGHEQFF.

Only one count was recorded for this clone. Here the CDR3 DNA reads TGTGCCAGCAGCTTAGTGGGGAGAAGCGAAAAACTGTTTTTT. Amino acids: CASSLVGRSEKLFF. This chain joins TRBV11-1 and TRBJ1-4; D not certain. The germline V gene encodes CDR1 SGHAT and CDR2 FQDESV (reference sequence). This CDR3 region has 14 residues. V shed 1 base and J shed 8 bases, with 11 bases lying between them.

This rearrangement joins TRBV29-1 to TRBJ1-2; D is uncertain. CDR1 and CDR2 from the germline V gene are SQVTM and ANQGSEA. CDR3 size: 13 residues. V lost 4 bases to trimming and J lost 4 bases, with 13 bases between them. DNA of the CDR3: TGCAGCGTTGGACCCACGGGAAGCTATGGCTACACCTTC. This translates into CSVGPTGSYGYTF.

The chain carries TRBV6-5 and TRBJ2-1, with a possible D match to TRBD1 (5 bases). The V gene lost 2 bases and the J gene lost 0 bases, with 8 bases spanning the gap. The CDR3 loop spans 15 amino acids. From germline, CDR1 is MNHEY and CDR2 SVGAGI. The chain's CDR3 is CASSYDSSSYNEQFF. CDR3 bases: TGTGCCAGCAGTTACGACAGCAGCTCCTACAATGAGCAGTTCTTC.

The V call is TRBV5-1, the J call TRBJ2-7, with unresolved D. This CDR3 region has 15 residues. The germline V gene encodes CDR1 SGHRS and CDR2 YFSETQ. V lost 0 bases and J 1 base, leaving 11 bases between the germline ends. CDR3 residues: CASSLGAGESYEQYF. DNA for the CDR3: TGCGCCAGCAGCTTGGGGGCAGGCGAATCCTACGAGCAGTACTTC.

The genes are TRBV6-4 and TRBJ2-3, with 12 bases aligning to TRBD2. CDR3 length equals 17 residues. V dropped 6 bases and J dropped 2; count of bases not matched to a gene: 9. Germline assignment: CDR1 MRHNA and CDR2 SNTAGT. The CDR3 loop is CASSPGLAGTFTDTQYF. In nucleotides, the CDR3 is TGTGCCAGCAGCCCAGGACTAGCGGGAACTTTCACAGATACGCAGTATTTT.

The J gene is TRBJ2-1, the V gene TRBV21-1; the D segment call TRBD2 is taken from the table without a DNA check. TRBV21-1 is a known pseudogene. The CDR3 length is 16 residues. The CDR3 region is CASSKGEGGEYYEQFF. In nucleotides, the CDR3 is TGTGCCAGCAGCAAAGGGGAGGGGGGAGAGTACTATGAGCAGTTCTTC.

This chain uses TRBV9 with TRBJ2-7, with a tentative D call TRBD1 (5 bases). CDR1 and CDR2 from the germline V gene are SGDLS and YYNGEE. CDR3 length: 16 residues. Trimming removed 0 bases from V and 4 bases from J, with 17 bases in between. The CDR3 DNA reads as TGTGCCAGCAGCGTAGCTACAGGCGCACAGATTTACGAGCAGTACTTC. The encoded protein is CASSVATGAQIYEQYF.